Listed below are T cell receptor beta chains from one sample, sequenced in a study of shared clonotypes between healthy human individuals. Data came from immunoSEQ multiplex PCR; TCRdb stores just in-frame clones and leaves some out. The sample includes about 2.4 million clones, around 90% of them seen just once. The sample comprised naive CD4+ T cells sorted from blood. The receptor set was obtained from a man aged 18 to 30 in good health. Each CDR3 is given with its conserved first and last residue. D genes are given only for firm matches. Clone size appears in some rows only: once, few, many, or a class for an expanded clone.

J gene | clone size | V gene | D gene | CDR3 protein | CDR3 DNA
TRBJ2-1 | - | TRBV9 | - | CASSVEPTGFVGEQFF | TGTGCCAGCAGCGTCGAGCCAACAGGGTTTGTTGGTGAGCAGTTCTTC
TRBJ2-3 | - | TRBV6-5 | TRBD1 | CASRKGQALDTQYF | TGTGCCAGCAGAAAAGGACAGGCCCTAGATACGCAGTATTTT
TRBJ2-7 | - | TRBV6-5 | TRBD1 | CASSRRTGNYEQYF | TGTGCCAGCAGTCGCCGGACAGGGAACTACGAGCAGTACTTC
TRBJ2-7 | - | TRBV2 | - | CASSDKTLGKREQYF | TGTGCCAGCAGTGACAAGACCCTGGGCAAGCGGGAGCAGTACTTC
TRBJ2-3 | - | TRBV5-1 | - | CASSLRPEGDTQYF | TGCGCCAGCAGCTTGAGACCAGAAGGAGATACGCAGTATTTT
TRBJ1-3 | - | TRBV19 | - | CATRWSGSSGNTIYF | TGTGCCACCCGATGGAGCGGGAGCTCTGGAAACACCATATATTTT
TRBJ2-1 | - | TRBV19 | - | CASRAAQNNEQFF | TGTGCCAGTAGGGCGGCCCAAAACAATGAGCAGTTCTTC
TRBJ2-4 | - | TRBV7-2 | TRBD2 | CASSLFVGTIKNIQYF | TGTGCCAGCAGCTTATTTGTCGGGACTATAAAAAACATTCAGTACTTC
TRBJ2-5 | - | TRBV7-9 | TRBD1 | CASSLGDREPETQYF | TGTGCCAGCAGCTTAGGGGACAGGGAACCAGAGACCCAGTACTTC
TRBJ2-2 | once | TRBV5-1 | - | CASSPGGTGELFF | TGCGCCAGCAGCCCGGGTGGGACCGGGGAGCTGTTTTTT
TRBJ2-5 | - | TRBV7-9 | - | CASSLAGVETQYF | TGTGCCAGCAGCTTAGCAGGGGTCGAGACCCAGTACTTC
TRBJ1-4 | once | TRBV10-3 | - | CAISDSVGGREKLFF | TGTGCCATCAGTGACTCGGTCGGGGGCCGAGAAAAACTGTTTTTT
TRBJ1-5 | - | TRBV19 | - | CASSSSGLNQPQHF | TGTGCCAGTAGTTCAAGCGGCCTCAATCAGCCCCAGCATTTT
TRBJ2-1 | - | TRBV9 | TRBD2 | CASSVGSGLASNEQFF | TGTGCCAGCAGCGTAGGATCGGGACTAGCCTCCAATGAGCAGTTCTTC
TRBJ2-7 | - | TRBV6-5 | - | CASGPLQGYEQYF | TGTGCCAGCGGGCCTCTTCAGGGTTACGAGCAGTACTTC
TRBJ1-2 | - | TRBV5-4 | - | CASRAATGLANYGYTF | TGTGCCAGCAGAGCTGCAACAGGGCTGGCTAACTATGGCTACACCTTC
TRBJ2-5 | - | TRBV5-4 | TRBD2 | CASSWRTSGVETQYF | TGTGCCAGCAGCTGGAGGACTAGCGGGGTGGAGACCCAGTACTTC
TRBJ2-5 | - | TRBV18 | - | CASSPFPLLARPGAIRGGQETQYF | TGTGCCAGCTCACCATTCCCCCTTTTAGCCCGGCCAGGGGCCATCAGAGGGGGCCAAGAGACCCAGTACTTC
TRBJ2-5 | - | TRBV29-1 | TRBD1 | CSVRRQGFQETQYF | TGCAGCGTCCGGCGACAGGGGTTCCAAGAGACCCAGTACTTC
TRBJ2-7 | - | TRBV6-4 | - | CAIHRGQHYEQYF | TGTGCCATCCACCGAGGACAGCACTACGAGCAGTACTTC
TRBJ1-5 | few | TRBV5-6 | - | CASSYRQGNQPQHF | TGTGCCAGCAGCTACCGACAGGGCAATCAGCCCCAGCATTTT
TRBJ2-2 | - | TRBV11-3 | - | CASSLEGVNTGELFF | TGTGCCAGCAGCTTAGAAGGAGTGAACACCGGGGAGCTGTTTTTT
TRBJ1-1 | few | TRBV27 | TRBD1 | CASSQGTGYTEAFF | TGTGCCAGCAGTCAAGGGACAGGGTACACTGAAGCTTTCTTT
TRBJ1-1 | - | TRBV30 | TRBD1 | CAWSFDRGEAFF | TGTGCCTGGAGTTTTGACAGGGGTGAAGCTTTCTTT
TRBJ2-1 | - | TRBV7-6 | - | CASSLHRQDYNEQFF | TGTGCCAGCAGCTTACACAGGCAAGACTACAATGAGCAGTTCTTC
TRBJ1-2 | - | TRBV28 | - | CASRQGGNYGYTF | TGTGCCAGCAGGCAGGGAGGGAACTATGGCTACACCTTC
TRBJ1-5 | - | TRBV19 | TRBD1 | CASRRQGAVQPQHF | TGTGCCAGTAGGCGACAGGGGGCCGTTCAGCCCCAGCATTTT
TRBJ2-3 | - | TRBV5-1 | - | CASSLDRSTDTQYF | TGCGCCAGCAGCCTGGACAGAAGCACAGATACGCAGTATTTT
TRBJ1-2 | - | TRBV7-9 | - | CASSLILGGGAGGYTF | TGTGCCAGCAGCCTGATTCTCGGGGGGGGCGCAGGAGGCTACACCTTC
TRBJ2-5 | few | TRBV6-5 | - | CASTRQETQYF | TGTGCCAGCACCCGCCAAGAGACCCAGTACTTC
TRBJ1-3 | - | TRBV30 | - | CAWSLPGNSGNTIYF | TGTGCCTGGAGTCTACCCGGCAACTCTGGAAACACCATATATTTT
TRBJ1-5 | - | TRBV18 | - | CASSRSLFGVPGPQHF | TGTGCCAGCTCGCGCAGCCTTTTCGGCGTCCCGGGGCCCCAGCATTTT
TRBJ2-1 | - | TRBV7-2 | TRBD2 | CASVVLAGGLNEQFF | TGTGCCAGCGTGGTACTAGCGGGAGGACTCAATGAGCAGTTCTTC